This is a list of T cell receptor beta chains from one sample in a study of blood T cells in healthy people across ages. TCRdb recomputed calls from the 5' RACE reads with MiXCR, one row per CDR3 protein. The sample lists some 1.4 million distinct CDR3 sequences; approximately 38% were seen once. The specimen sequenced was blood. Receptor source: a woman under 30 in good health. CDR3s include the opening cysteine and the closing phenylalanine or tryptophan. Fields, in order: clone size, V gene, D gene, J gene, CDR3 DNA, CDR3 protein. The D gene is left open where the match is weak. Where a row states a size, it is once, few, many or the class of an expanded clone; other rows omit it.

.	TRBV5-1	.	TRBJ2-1	TGCGCCAGCAGCCCGACCGGGACACTCTATGAGCAGTTCTTC	CASSPTGTLYEQFF
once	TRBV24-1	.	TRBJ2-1	TGTGCCACCAGTGATTCTACAGGTTACTACGAGCAGTTCTTC	CATSDSTGYYEQFF
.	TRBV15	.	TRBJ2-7	TGTGCCACCAGCAGAGTGGTCTCCTACGAGCAGTACTTC	CATSRVVSYEQYF
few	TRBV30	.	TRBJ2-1	TGTGCCTGGAGTGTACGGGGTGATGAGCAGTTCTTC	CAWSVRGDEQFF
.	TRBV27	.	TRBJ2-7	TGTGCCAGCAGTTTTAATAAGGGACGGACCTACGAGCAGTACTTC	CASSFNKGRTYEQYF
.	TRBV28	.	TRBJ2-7	TGTGCCAGCAGTTTAATTTCGGGTTCCTACGAGCAGTACTTC	CASSLISGSYEQYF
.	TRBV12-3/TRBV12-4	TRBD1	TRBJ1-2	TGTGCCAGCAGGCCGACAGGGGTTAACTATGGCTACACCTTC	CASRPTGVNYGYTF
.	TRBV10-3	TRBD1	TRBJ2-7	TGTGCCATCAGTGAGCGGGACAGAGTGCGAGTCGGGCACGAGCAGTACTTC	CAISERDRVRVGHEQYF
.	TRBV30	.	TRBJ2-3	TGTGCCGGAATCCCCGCGGGGCTTACAGATACGCAGTATTTT	CAGIPAGLTDTQYF
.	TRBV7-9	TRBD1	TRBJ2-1	TGTGCCAGCAGCTTAGGTGGGACAGGGGAAACTAATGAGCAGTTCTTC	CASSLGGTGETNEQFF
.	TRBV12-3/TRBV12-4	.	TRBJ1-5	TGTGCCAGCAGTTTACTCAATAGCAATCAGCCCCAGCATTTT	CASSLLNSNQPQHF
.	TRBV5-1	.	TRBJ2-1	TGCGCCAGCAGCTTGGTTAGTTCAAGGGGGTTCAATGAGCAGTTCTTC	CASSLVSSRGFNEQFF
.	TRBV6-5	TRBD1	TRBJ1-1	TGTGCCAGCAGTTACGCGTTCGGGACAGAATTTGAAGCTTTCTTT	CASSYAFGTEFEAFF
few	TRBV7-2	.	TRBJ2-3	TGTGCCAGCAGCTTAAACGCCGGGTCATCAGCGGATACGCAGTATTTT	CASSLNAGSSADTQYF
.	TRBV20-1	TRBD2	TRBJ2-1	TGCAGTGCTAGTAACGGGGGGGATTACAATGAGCAGTTCTTC	CSASNGGDYNEQFF